These T cell receptor beta chains were read from a single sample in a study of OX40 agonist ivuxolimab in advanced cancers. This table comes from immunoSEQ multiplex PCR, and its TCRdb copy is limited to in-frame clones, with some not included. This repertoire shows approximately 38,000 clones, approximately 80% found once; its top ten account for 7.6%. The starting material was CD4+ or CD8+ T cells sorted from blood, obtained in a trial of the OX40 agonist ivuxolimab. The receptors here all came from an adult with an advanced solid tumor such as melanoma, head and neck, liver or kidney cancer. Each CDR3 is given with its conserved first and last residue. A D gene is named only where the DNA matches it firmly. Expanded clones are given a class, and other clones once, few, many or no size at all.

j_gene: TRBJ1-4
d_gene: -
abundance: -
v_gene: TRBV13
CDR3nt: TGTGCCAGCAGCTGGAGGGGTACTAATGAAAAACTGTTTTTT
CDR3aa: CASSWRGTNEKLFF

j_gene: TRBJ2-7
d_gene: TRBD2
abundance: -
v_gene: TRBV5-6
CDR3nt: TGTGCCAGCAGCCCGGGACTAGCGGCCTCCTACGAGCAGTACTTC
CDR3aa: CASSPGLAASYEQYF

j_gene: TRBJ2-3
d_gene: -
abundance: -
v_gene: TRBV5-4
CDR3nt: TGTGCCAGCAGCGGCCAGGGAAGCACAGATACGCAGTATTTT
CDR3aa: CASSGQGSTDTQYF

j_gene: TRBJ2-2
d_gene: -
abundance: -
v_gene: TRBV25-1
CDR3nt: TGTGCCAGCAGACCCCCTCTTGAGCTGTTTTTT
CDR3aa: CASRPPLELFF

j_gene: TRBJ2-1
d_gene: -
abundance: -
v_gene: TRBV30
CDR3nt: TGTGCCTGGAGTCAGAACAATGAGCAGTTCTTC
CDR3aa: CAWSQNNEQFF

j_gene: TRBJ2-3
d_gene: TRBD1
abundance: few
v_gene: TRBV7-8
CDR3nt: TGTGCCAGCTCCAACCCATACAGGGGGCGCTGGGCGCAGTATTTT
CDR3aa: CASSNPYRGRWAQYF

j_gene: TRBJ2-1
d_gene: -
abundance: -
v_gene: TRBV7-8
CDR3nt: TGTGCCAGCAGCTTCGCTCAGGGGCAGCAGTTCTTC
CDR3aa: CASSFAQGQQFF

j_gene: TRBJ2-7
d_gene: TRBD2
abundance: -
v_gene: TRBV27
CDR3nt: TGTGCCAGCGGACTAGCGGGAGTGCAGTGTGTGTTC
CDR3aa: CASGLAGVQCVF

j_gene: TRBJ1-2
d_gene: -
abundance: -
v_gene: TRBV2
CDR3nt: TGTGCCAGCCACCAGGGCCTCTATGGCTACACCTTC
CDR3aa: CASHQGLYGYTF

j_gene: TRBJ2-2
d_gene: TRBD2
abundance: -
v_gene: TRBV27
CDR3nt: TGTGCCAGCAGGACGCTAGCGGTCACCGGGGAGCTGTTTTTT
CDR3aa: CASRTLAVTGELFF

j_gene: TRBJ1-1
d_gene: -
abundance: -
v_gene: TRBV7-7
CDR3nt: TGTGCCAGCAGCTCAGGGGTGAACACTGAAGCTTTCTTT
CDR3aa: CASSSGVNTEAFF

j_gene: TRBJ2-2
d_gene: -
abundance: few
v_gene: TRBV18
CDR3nt: TGTGCCAGCTCCCCTAGGTGGGAGACCGGGGAGCTGTTTTTT
CDR3aa: CASSPRWETGELFF

j_gene: TRBJ2-3
d_gene: -
abundance: few
v_gene: TRBV7-9
CDR3nt: TGTGCCAGCAGCTCACGACTAGAGAGCACAGATACGCAGTATTTT
CDR3aa: CASSSRLESTDTQYF

j_gene: TRBJ2-3
d_gene: -
abundance: -
v_gene: TRBV2
CDR3nt: TGTGCCAGCAGTGAAGTTTCGAGTCGCACAGATACGCAGTATTTT
CDR3aa: CASSEVSSRTDTQYF

j_gene: TRBJ1-3
d_gene: -
abundance: -
v_gene: TRBV7-2
CDR3nt: TGTGCCAGCAGCGGGGGGGCAATCTCTGGAAACACCATATATTTT
CDR3aa: CASSGGAISGNTIYF

j_gene: TRBJ2-1
d_gene: -
abundance: -
v_gene: TRBV12-5
CDR3nt: TGTGCTAGTGGTTTGGTTCTAAGCCGGGACGGACAATTCTTTTCCTACAATGAGCAGTTCTTC
CDR3aa: CASGLVLSRDGQFFSYNEQFF

j_gene: TRBJ2-7
d_gene: -
abundance: once
v_gene: TRBV25-1
CDR3nt: TGTGCCAGCAGTGACCAGACAGGAAGCCCCTACGAGCAGTACTTC
CDR3aa: CASSDQTGSPYEQYF

j_gene: TRBJ1-4
d_gene: -
abundance: -
v_gene: TRBV7-7
CDR3nt: TGTGCCAGCAGCGCCCGACAGAGGGAAAAACTGTTTTTT
CDR3aa: CASSARQREKLFF

j_gene: TRBJ1-2
d_gene: -
abundance: -
v_gene: TRBV5-6
CDR3nt: TGTGCCAGCAGCTTGGCCGGTTTGGGCGGCTACACCTTC
CDR3aa: CASSLAGLGGYTF

j_gene: TRBJ2-3
d_gene: -
abundance: -
v_gene: TRBV4-1
CDR3nt: TGCGCCAGCAGCTTGAGATGGGGGCAGAACGGTTGGAGCACAGATACGCAGTATTTT
CDR3aa: CASSLRWGQNGWSTDTQYF

j_gene: TRBJ2-1
d_gene: -
abundance: few
v_gene: TRBV7-2
CDR3nt: TGTGCCAGCACCAATAAACGTAGCGGCGGTGAGCAGTTCTTC
CDR3aa: CASTNKRSGGEQFF

j_gene: TRBJ1-2
d_gene: -
abundance: few
v_gene: TRBV5-4
CDR3nt: TGTGCCAGCAGCTTGGCCGGGACTTTACCCTACTATGGCTACACCTTC
CDR3aa: CASSLAGTLPYYGYTF

j_gene: TRBJ2-7
d_gene: -
abundance: -
v_gene: TRBV4-1
CDR3nt: TGCGCCAGCAGCCAAGATCCCGGGTCCTACGAGCAGTACTTC
CDR3aa: CASSQDPGSYEQYF

j_gene: TRBJ1-1
d_gene: -
abundance: once
v_gene: TRBV7-2
CDR3nt: TGTGCCAGCAGCTTAGAAGAATCGGTCCTGAACACTGAAGCTTTCTTT
CDR3aa: CASSLEESVLNTEAFF

j_gene: TRBJ1-2
d_gene: -
abundance: -
v_gene: TRBV29-1
CDR3nt: TGCAGCGTTGAAGGCGGGGAGTATGGCTACACCTTC
CDR3aa: CSVEGGEYGYTF

j_gene: TRBJ2-7
d_gene: TRBD2
abundance: -
v_gene: TRBV5-1
CDR3nt: TGCGCCAGCAGCTCGGGACTAGCTGGGCCCTTAAGCTACGAGCAGTACTTC
CDR3aa: CASSSGLAGPLSYEQYF

j_gene: TRBJ2-7
d_gene: -
abundance: -
v_gene: TRBV18
CDR3nt: TGTGCCAGCTCACCGCAGGGAGGCGAGCAGTACTTC
CDR3aa: CASSPQGGEQYF

j_gene: TRBJ1-3
d_gene: -
abundance: once
v_gene: TRBV7-9
CDR3nt: TGTGCCAGCAGCTTAGCACAGATCTCTGGAAACACCATATATTTT
CDR3aa: CASSLAQISGNTIYF

j_gene: TRBJ1-1
d_gene: -
abundance: -
v_gene: TRBV10-3
CDR3nt: TGTGCCATCAGTGAGCAGCTACAGGGTCTCGACACTGAAGCTTTCTTT
CDR3aa: CAISEQLQGLDTEAFF

j_gene: TRBJ1-3
d_gene: TRBD1
abundance: -
v_gene: TRBV6-6
CDR3nt: TGTGCCAGCACTGGGGGACAGGGCTTCTCTGGAAACACCATATATTTT
CDR3aa: CASTGGQGFSGNTIYF

j_gene: TRBJ1-1
d_gene: -
abundance: -
v_gene: TRBV27
CDR3nt: TGTGCCAGCAGTTTATCAGTAGTAAGGGCAGACATGAACACTGAAGCTTTCTTT
CDR3aa: CASSLSVVRADMNTEAFF

j_gene: TRBJ1-3
d_gene: TRBD1
abundance: -
v_gene: TRBV18
CDR3nt: TGTGCCAGCTCACCTCTCGGGACAGGGGCGTCTGGAAACACCATATATTTT
CDR3aa: CASSPLGTGASGNTIYF

j_gene: TRBJ2-5
d_gene: -
abundance: -
v_gene: TRBV7-7
CDR3nt: TGTGCCACACTGGGGGGAGACCAAGAGACCCAGTACTTC
CDR3aa: CATLGGDQETQYF

j_gene: TRBJ2-2
d_gene: -
abundance: -
v_gene: TRBV10-1
CDR3nt: TGCGCCAGCAAAGCCTCTGGGCCCGGGGAGCTGTTTTTT
CDR3aa: CASKASGPGELFF

j_gene: TRBJ2-7
d_gene: -
abundance: few
v_gene: TRBV12-2
CDR3nt: TGTGCAAGTCGCTTAGTGGTATGCGGGAGTTGGTACGAGCAGTACTTC
CDR3aa: CASRLVVCGSWYEQYF

j_gene: TRBJ2-5
d_gene: -
abundance: -
v_gene: TRBV11-1
CDR3nt: TGTGCCAGCAGCCCACCGGACCAAGAGACCCAGTACTTC
CDR3aa: CASSPPDQETQYF

j_gene: TRBJ1-2
d_gene: TRBD1
abundance: -
v_gene: TRBV6-5
CDR3nt: TGTGCCAGCAGACAACCGGGACAGGGTAGGGGTGGCTACACCTTC
CDR3aa: CASRQPGQGRGGYTF

j_gene: TRBJ2-2
d_gene: TRBD1
abundance: few
v_gene: TRBV7-9
CDR3nt: TGTGCCAGCAGCTTCCGGGACAGGGGGCTTTCGGAGCTGTTTTTT
CDR3aa: CASSFRDRGLSELFF

j_gene: TRBJ2-1
d_gene: TRBD2
abundance: -
v_gene: TRBV6-1
CDR3nt: TGTGCCAGCAGTGAAAGACTAGCGGGGGCCAATGAGCAGTTCTTC
CDR3aa: CASSERLAGANEQFF

j_gene: TRBJ2-2
d_gene: TRBD2
abundance: -
v_gene: TRBV11-2
CDR3nt: TGTGCCAGCAGCTCACTAGCGGGCAGGACCGGGGAGCTGTTTTTT
CDR3aa: CASSSLAGRTGELFF

j_gene: TRBJ1-5
d_gene: -
abundance: -
v_gene: TRBV6-1
CDR3nt: TGTGCCAGCAGTGGCTCGGGCGTCCCGGATCAGCCCCAGCATTTT
CDR3aa: CASSGSGVPDQPQHF

j_gene: TRBJ1-6
d_gene: -
abundance: -
v_gene: TRBV5-4
CDR3nt: TGTGCCAGCAGCTTGGCCAGGGGCAATTCACCCCTCCACTTT
CDR3aa: CASSLARGNSPLHF

j_gene: TRBJ1-2
d_gene: -
abundance: -
v_gene: TRBV9
CDR3nt: TGTGCCAGCAGCCGAACAGGAGACCTCTATGGCTACACCTTC
CDR3aa: CASSRTGDLYGYTF

j_gene: TRBJ2-7
d_gene: -
abundance: -
v_gene: TRBV5-8
CDR3nt: TGTGCCAGCAGCTTGTCCGGCGAGCAGTACTTC
CDR3aa: CASSLSGEQYF

j_gene: TRBJ1-4
d_gene: -
abundance: -
v_gene: TRBV7-8
CDR3nt: TGTGCCAGCAGCCCACGGGGAGGGACACCAGAAAAACTGTTTTTT
CDR3aa: CASSPRGGTPEKLFF

j_gene: TRBJ2-7
d_gene: -
abundance: -
v_gene: TRBV14
CDR3nt: TGTGCCAGCAGCCAAGAATCGCAGTCCTATCCATACGAGCAGTACTTC
CDR3aa: CASSQESQSYPYEQYF